These 10 T cell receptor beta chains were sequenced from one sample in a study of T cell responses to AZD1222 COVID-19 vaccine. Clones were read by immunoSEQ multiplex PCR, and TCRdb kept only the in-frame ones, dropping some. The data show about 120,000 clones, around nine tenths seen once. This specimen consisted of peripheral blood, obtained 28 days after the second dose of the MenACWY control vaccine. Every receptor here comes from an adult who received the MenACWY meningococcal vaccine as a control.

V and J are TRBV7-9 and TRBJ1-5; 9 bases are a match to TRBD1. Germline lookup yields CDR1 SEHNR and CDR2 FQNEAQ (reference sequence). J was trimmed by 6 bases and V by 3 bases; bases with no gene match: 3. This CDR3 is built from 14 residues. Here the CDR3 DNA reads TGTGCCAGCAGCTTGGGACAGGGTCTTCAGCCCCAGCATTTT. As protein: CASSLGQGLQPQHF.

V gene TRBV19 combines with J gene TRBJ2-3; 9 bases line up with TRBD2. Germline values: CDR1 LNHDA, CDR2 SQIVND (reference sequence). CDR3 size: 16 residues. V was clipped by 6 bases and J by 6 bases; unmatched bases: 13. This CDR3 is CASSNRLAAYLDTQYF. The CDR3 DNA reads TGTGCCAGTAGCAACAGACTAGCGGCCTACCTTGATACGCAGTATTTT.

The V call is TRBV5-1, the J call TRBJ1-5; D gene ambiguous. The CDR3 is made up of 14 amino acids. CDR1 and CDR2 (germline): SGHRS, YFSETQ. V was shortened by 5 bases and J by 0 bases, with 9 bases between the two germline ends. The CDR3 here is CASSNGYSNQPQHF. The CDR3 nucleotides read TGCGCCAGCAGTAACGGTTATAGCAATCAGCCCCAGCATTTT.

The rearrangement joins TRBV9 to TRBJ2-1; 8 bases align to TRBD2. This CDR3 comprises 19 residues. V shed 1 base, J shed 3 bases, and the junction held 15 bases outside the gene matches. The germline CDR1 and CDR2 sequences are SGDLS and YYNGEE. Written as DNA, the CDR3 is TGTGCCAGCAGCGTATTTTCGGGACTAGTCGAGGGATTCTACAATGAGCAGTTCTTC. As protein: CASSVFSGLVEGFYNEQFF.

The V call is TRBV3-1 (or the pseudogene TRBV3-2), the J call TRBJ2-2; D is tentatively TRBD1 or TRBD2 (5 bases each). V lost 1 base and J lost 5, with 17 bases in between. Germline CDR1 reads LGHDT; CDR2 reads YNNKEL (reference sequence). There are 17 residues in the CDR3. CDR3 coding DNA: TGTGCCAGCAGCCAAGTGAGGGTGAAGGGGTCGACCGGGGAGCTGTTTTTT. It yields the protein CASSQVRVKGSTGELFF.

The chain has TRBV6-5 and TRBJ2-1; 10 bases agree with TRBD2. V dropped 1 base and J dropped 3; count of bases not matched to a gene: 3. The CDR3 contains 16 residues. The germline V gene has CDR1 MNHEY and CDR2 SVGAGI. CDR3 loop: CASSYFPSGSYNEQFF. The CDR3 nucleotides read TGTGCCAGCAGTTACTTCCCTAGCGGGAGCTACAATGAGCAGTTCTTC.

This sequence joins TRBV28 and TRBJ2-7, with 10 nucleotides matching TRBD1. With V trimmed by 7 bases and J by 6 bases, 6 bases remained unmatched. Germline loops: CDR1 MDHEN, CDR2 SYDVKM. The CDR3 has 13 residues. In DNA form, the CDR3 reads TGTGCCAGCACGGGACAGGGGTACTTCGAGCAGTACTTC. Translation gives CASTGQGYFEQYF.

The chain recombines TRBV29-1 with TRBJ2-7; 10 bases match TRBD2. This CDR3 has 14 amino acids. V trimming: 0 bases; J trimming: 6 bases; junction bases outside the gene matches: 5. CDR1 is SQVTM and CDR2 is ANQGSEA in the germline V gene. CDR3 nucleotide sequence: TGCAGCGTTGAAGACCTGCTAGCGGGGGTCGAGCAGTACTTC. It specifies CSVEDLLAGVEQYF.

A single count supports this clone. The rearrangement joins TRBV6-5 to TRBJ1-3; D perhaps matches TRBD1 (5 bases). CDR3 size: 15 residues. Trimming pared 2 bases from V and 1 base from J, leaving 9 bases between. CDR1 is MNHEY, CDR2 SVGAGI, per germline. In DNA form, the CDR3 reads TGTGCCAGCAGTTACGAGGGGAAATCTGGAAACACCATATATTTT. It encodes CASSYEGKSGNTIYF.

V and J are TRBV7-3 and TRBJ2-1; D possibly matches TRBD1 or TRBD2 (5 bases each). Trimming took off 1 base at V and 12 bases at J, with 22 bases between the two ends. Per the germline V gene, CDR1 is SGHTA and CDR2 is FQGTGA. The CDR3 sequence is 16 residues long. CDR3 sequence reads: CASSLMSGTDLGRQFF. The DNA for the CDR3 is TGTGCCAGCAGCTTAATGTCCGGGACGGACCTCGGTCGGCAGTTCTTC.